The 24 T cell receptor beta chains listed next were all sequenced from one sample in a study of T cell clones after liver transplantation. Repertoires were generated with immunoSEQ multiplex PCR, while TCRdb's copy carries only in-frame clones and drops some. The sample holds tens of thousands of clones, just under 95% seen once. Sequenced material: CD8+ T cells from blood, taken 12 months after liver transplant. The receptor source for this set is a human patient who received a liver transplant. T cells may partly derive from the graft donor.

V is TRBV5-4 and J is TRBJ2-3; D uncertain. Germline CDR1 and CDR2: SGHNT and YYREEE (reference sequence). V lost 0 bases and J lost 0, with 5 bases in between. The CDR3 runs to 14 residues. The DNA for the CDR3 is TGTGCCAGCAGCTTGGAGGATAGCACAGATACGCAGTATTTT. Its translation: CASSLEDSTDTQYF. Filled out from reference TRBV5-4 and TRBJ2-3, the complete variable domain reads ETGVTQSPTHLIKTRGQQVTLRCSSQSGHNTVSWYQQALGQGPQFIFQYYREEENGRGNFPPRFSGLQFPNYSSELNVNALELDDSALYLCASSLEDSTDTQYFGPGTRLTVL.

The rearrangement uses TRBV6-1 and TRBJ2-1; D may be TRBD1 (5 bases). The ends were cut back, 5 bases at V and 6 bases at J, with 17 bases in the middle. In germline, CDR1 is MNHNS, CDR2 SASEGT. This CDR3 comprises 15 residues. CDR3 loop: CASSRDSSVGNEQFF. The DNA for the CDR3 is TGTGCCAGCAGTAGAGACAGTTCGGTAGGCAATGAGCAGTTCTTC.

This chain joins TRBV10-3 and TRBJ2-7; D not resolved. V lost 3 bases and J 6 bases, leaving 6 bases between the germline ends. Looked up from germline, CDR1 is ENHRY and CDR2 is SYGVKD. The CDR3 covers 11 residues. The CDR3 region is CAISDGREQYF. The CDR3 nucleotides are TGTGCCATCAGTGACGGGCGCGAGCAGTACTTC.

The chain employs TRBV15 and TRBJ2-7, with D unresolved. Trimming removed 1 base from V and 2 bases from J, with 9 bases in between. Per the germline V gene, CDR1 is LNHNV and CDR2 is YYDKDF (reference sequence). The CDR3 loop spans 14 amino acids. CDR3 sequence: CATSRVGSAYEQYF. The CDR3 coding sequence is TGTGCCACCAGCAGAGTCGGATCAGCCTACGAGCAGTACTTC. The entire variable domain, with the rest obtained from reference TRBV15 and TRBJ2-7, is as follows: DAMVIQNPRYQVTQFGKPVTLSCSQTLNHNVMYWYQQKSSQAPKLLFHYYDKDFNNEADTPDNFQSRRPNTSFCFLDIRSPGLGDTAMYLCATSRVGSAYEQYFGPGTRLTVT.

The CDR3 DNA follows: TGTGCCAGCAGCTTAGCTTCTAGCGTCCGGAATGAGCAGTTCTTC. This encodes CASSLASSVRNEQFF. The V and J genes are TRBV7-9 and TRBJ2-1, with D possibly being TRBD2 (6 bases). Germline V gene lookup returns CDR1 SEHNR and CDR2 FQNEAQ (reference sequence). Trimming stripped 0 bases from V and 7 bases from J, with 13 bases between. This CDR3 spans 15 amino acids. Complete variable domain (other parts from reference TRBV7-9 and TRBJ2-1): DTGVSQNPRHKITKRGQNVTFRCDPISEHNRLYWYRQTLGQGPEFLTYFQNEAQLEKSRLLSDRFSAERPKGSFSTLEIQRTEQGDSAMYLCASSLASSVRNEQFFGPGTRLTVL.

This chain uses TRBV29-1 with TRBJ2-2, with D uncertain. The V gene's germline CDR1 is SQVTM and CDR2 ANQGSEA. Trimming cost V 1 base and J 2 bases, with 8 bases left between them. There are 14 residues in the CDR3. In DNA form, the CDR3 reads TGCAGCGTTGAAGGAGGCGTAAACACCGGGGAGCTGTTTTTT. Translation: CSVEGGVNTGELFF.

The V and J genes are TRBV7-6 and TRBJ2-7; TRBD2 matches 7 bases. V lost 5 bases, J lost 4 bases, and 8 bases stayed unmatched. This CDR3 comprises 14 residues. Per the germline V gene, CDR1 is SGHVS and CDR2 is FNYEAQ. Written as DNA, the CDR3 is TGTGCCAGCAGCCCTGGCGGGAGCAATTACGAGCAGTACTTC. Protein: CASSPGGSNYEQYF.

This clone was seen more than once but under ten times. The chain links TRBV27 to TRBJ2-2; either TRBD1 or TRBD2 may fit D (5 bases each). Germline assignment: CDR1 MNHEY and CDR2 SMNVEV (reference sequence). The CDR3 covers 14 residues. V lost 2 bases, J lost 5 bases, and 9 bases lay in between. CDR3 coding DNA: TGTGCCAGCAGTTTAAACGGGGCAACCGGGGAGCTGTTTTTT. Translated: CASSLNGATGELFF.

The V and J genes are TRBV7-9 and TRBJ2-3, with 7 bases aligning to TRBD1. The CDR3 is 15 residues long. CDR1 SEHNR and CDR2 FQNEAQ come from the germline V gene (reference sequence). The ends lost 5 bases at V and 0 bases at J; junction bases unmatched: 5. This chain's CDR3 is CASSATGISTDTQYF. For the CDR3, the DNA is TGTGCCAGCAGCGCGACAGGGATTAGCACAGATACGCAGTATTTT.

The CDR3 sequence is CASSQGGSSGNTIYF. The CDR3 DNA reads as TGCGCCAGCAGCCAAGGCGGGAGCTCTGGAAACACCATATATTTT. The chain is built from TRBV4-1 and TRBJ1-3; D gene ambiguous. CDR1 is MGHRA and CDR2 is YSYEKL in the germline V gene. V dropped 1 base and J dropped 0 bases, with 7 bases sitting between them. The CDR3 spans 15 residues.

The chain uses TRBV7-9 and TRBJ1-2; D gene unclear. V dropped 7 bases and J dropped 4 bases, with 10 bases sitting between them. Germline lookup yields CDR1 SEHNR and CDR2 FQNEAQ (reference sequence). This CDR3 is built from 12 residues. The DNA of the CDR3 is TGTGCCAGCACCGGTTTGCCCTATGGCTACACCTTC. As protein: CASTGLPYGYTF.

The rearrangement links TRBV19 to TRBJ2-5; the match to TRBD2 covers 8 bases. Germline V gives CDR1 LNHDA, CDR2 SQIVND (reference sequence). The CDR3 is 15 amino acids. J was trimmed by 4 bases and V by 5 bases; bases with no gene match: 9. The CDR3, as DNA: TGTGCCAGTAGTCGGGGACTAGAGGGGCGAGAGACCCAGTACTTC. Encoded protein: CASSRGLEGRETQYF. Together with reference TRBV19 and TRBJ2-5, the CDR3 gives the full variable domain: DGGITQSPKYLFRKEGQNVTLSCEQNLNHDAMYWYRQDPGQGLRLIYYSQIVNDFQKGDIAEGYSVSREKKESFPLTVTSAQKNPTAFYLCASSRGLEGRETQYFGPGTRLLVL.

Note on this clone: Other DNA variants within this sample encode the same CDR3. The gene calls are TRBV11-2 and TRBJ2-7; 7 nucleotides align to TRBD2. Germline V gene lookup returns CDR1 SGHAT and CDR2 FQNNGV. Losses at the gene ends were 1 base for V and 3 bases for J; bases not matched to a gene: 0. CDR3 length: 13 amino acids. Written as DNA, the CDR3 is TGTGCCAGCAGCTTAGGGGGGGGCTACGAGCAGTACTTC. Translation: CASSLGGGYEQYF.

The V gene is TRBV6-1, the J gene TRBJ2-5, with D perhaps matching TRBD1 (5 bases). The CDR3 consists of 14 residues. Trimming took off 6 bases at V and 4 bases at J, with 15 bases between the two ends. The germline CDR1 and CDR2 sequences are MNHNS and SASEGT. The CDR3 region is CASRPGDGAETQYF. For the CDR3, the DNA is TGTGCCAGCAGGCCAGGCGATGGGGCAGAGACCCAGTACTTC.

The chain recombines TRBV29-1 with TRBJ2-3; 12 bases agree with TRBD2. This CDR3 region has 15 residues. The V and J ends lost 1 base and 2 bases, in that order; junction bases with no gene match: 1. Germline V gene sequence: CDR1 SQVTM, CDR2 ANQGSEA. Written as DNA, the CDR3 is TGCAGCGTTGAAGGGACTAGCGGGGACACAGATACGCAGTATTTT. Protein product: CSVEGTSGDTDTQYF.

The V gene is TRBV28, the J gene TRBJ2-2; tentative D call: TRBD1 (6 bases). In germline, CDR1 is MDHEN, CDR2 SYDVKM. The V end lost 6 bases, the J end lost 0 bases, and 11 bases lay between the germline ends. This CDR3 is 15 amino acids long. CDR3 nucleotides: TGTGCCAGCAGCCTCGGACAGACGAACACCGGGGAGCTGTTTTTT. Translating it yields CASSLGQTNTGELFF. The full variable domain, in which reference TRBV28 and TRBJ2-2 provide the parts outside the CDR3, is DVKVTQSSRYLVKRTGEKVFLECVQDMDHENMFWYRQDPGLGLRLIYFSYDVKMKEKGDIPEGYSVSREKKERFSLILESASTNQTSMYLCASSLGQTNTGELFFGEGSRLTVL.

The V call is TRBV2, the J call TRBJ2-7, with D perhaps TRBD1 (5 bases). CDR1 and CDR2 (germline): SNHLY, FYNNEI. V was cut by 1 base and J by 6 bases, with 19 bases left in between. The CDR3 is 16 amino acids. This chain's CDR3 is CASSEGTNLPGSEQYF. CDR3 DNA sequence: TGTGCCAGCAGTGAAGGGACAAACCTTCCCGGCTCCGAGCAGTACTTC.

This clone occurred a few times. The V call is TRBV13, the J call TRBJ2-1; TRBD2 agrees at 8 bases. After removal of 5 bases from V and 5 bases from J, the junction contained 11 bases not matched to a gene. Germline V gives CDR1 PRHDT, CDR2 FYEKMQ (reference sequence). The CDR3 loop spans 16 amino acids. CDR3 coding DNA: TGTGCCAGCAGCCCCCCCGGCGGAGCGGGAGACAATGAGCAGTTCTTC. Protein product: CASSPPGGAGDNEQFF.

The DNA for the CDR3 is TGCGCCAGCAGCCCGAAGGGACTAGCCCCCTACAATGAGCAGTTCTTC. It specifies CASSPKGLAPYNEQFF. The J gene is TRBJ2-1, the V gene TRBV5-1; the match to TRBD2 covers 9 bases. The length of the CDR3 is 16 residues. V shed 4 bases, J shed 2 bases, and the junction held 7 bases outside the gene matches. Germline loops: CDR1 SGHRS, CDR2 YFSETQ.

The rearrangement uses TRBV6-5 and TRBJ2-5; no clear D. TRBJ2-7 explains the end of the DNA better; the J call may be wrong. The CDR3 loop spans 9 amino acids. The germline V gene encodes CDR1 MNHEY and CDR2 SVGAGI. The CDR3 coding sequence is TGTGCCAGCAACAACGAGCAGTACTTC. It encodes CASNNEQYF.

This clone was observed a single time. The chain is built from TRBV27 and TRBJ2-7; TRBD2 aligns across 7 bases. This CDR3 spans 14 amino acids. Germline lookup yields CDR1 MNHEY and CDR2 SMNVEV (reference sequence). V was clipped by 3 bases and J by 6 bases; unmatched bases: 8. The CDR3 DNA reads TGTGCCAGCAGTTTTTTTGACGGGGAGGGCGAGCAGTACTTC. Its protein is CASSFFDGEGEQYF.

This clone was seen only once. The V and J genes are TRBV6-6 and TRBJ1-2; maybe TRBD1 (5 bases). Germline V CDR1 and CDR2: MNHNY, SVGAGI (reference sequence). Trimming stripped 6 bases from V and 4 bases from J, with 9 bases between. The CDR3 runs to 12 residues. This CDR3 is CASSREPYGYTF. The CDR3, as DNA: TGTGCCAGCAGCAGGGAGCCCTATGGCTACACCTTC.

The chain combines TRBV6-5 with TRBJ2-5, with 14 bases aligning to TRBD2. This CDR3 has 13 residues. Losses at the gene ends were 4 bases for V and 10 bases for J; bases not matched to a gene: 2. Germline assignment: CDR1 MNHEY and CDR2 SVGAGI. The DNA for the CDR3 is TGTGCCAGCAGTTTTGGACTAGCGGGGGGCCAGTACTTC. Residues: CASSFGLAGGQYF.

This rearrangement joins TRBV5-6 to TRBJ2-1; 7 bases agree with TRBD1. Germline V gene sequence: CDR1 SGHDT, CDR2 YYEEEE. CDR3 length: 15 amino acids. J was trimmed by 7 bases and V by 5 bases; bases with no gene match: 12. The CDR3 sequence is CASSLPQTGRNEQFF. The CDR3 region has the DNA TGTGCCAGCAGTCTACCGCAGACAGGGCGGAATGAGCAGTTCTTC.